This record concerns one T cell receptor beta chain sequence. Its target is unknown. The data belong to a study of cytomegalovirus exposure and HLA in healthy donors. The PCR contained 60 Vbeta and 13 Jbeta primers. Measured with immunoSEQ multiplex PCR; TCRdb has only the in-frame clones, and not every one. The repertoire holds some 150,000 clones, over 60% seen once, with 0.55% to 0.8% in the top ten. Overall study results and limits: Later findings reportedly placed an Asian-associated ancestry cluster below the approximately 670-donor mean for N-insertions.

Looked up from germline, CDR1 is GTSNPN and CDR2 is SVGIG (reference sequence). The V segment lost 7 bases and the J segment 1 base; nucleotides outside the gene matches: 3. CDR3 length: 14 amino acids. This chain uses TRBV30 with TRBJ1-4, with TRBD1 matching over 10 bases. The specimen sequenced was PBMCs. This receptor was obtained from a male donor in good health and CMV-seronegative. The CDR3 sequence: CASGQGETNEKLFF. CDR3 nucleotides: TGTGCCTCAGGACAGGGGGAAACTAATGAAAAACTGTTTTTT.